This T cell receptor beta chain was recovered during a study of CD8 T cells in Susac syndrome. Study-wide background: Blood was drawn from Susac syndrome patients while they were therapy-naive, on corticosteroids, or on intravenous immunoglobulin alone. Study results and limitations: There was no clonal expansion in the CD4+ T cell repertoires of Susac syndrome.

CDR1 is GTSNPN, CDR2 SVGIG, per germline (reference sequence). The CDR3 has 11 amino acids. Trimming left V 1 base short and J 7 bases short, with 7 bases between. For this clonotype: Its antigen remains unidentified.

Random hexamers were used to reverse transcribe the RNA input (roughly 0.5 to 1 ug). The CDR3 of TCR beta was amplified by immunoSEQ multiplex PCR across 54 Vbeta and 13 Jbeta. TCRdb called the immunoSEQ multiplex PCR reads again in MiXCR, with one record for every CDR3 protein. This table holds around 110,000 distinct CDR3 sequences, over 95% found once. TEMRA cells underwent FACS enrichment and CD8+ and CD4+ T cells underwent negative isolation. The clonotype was recovered from a human donor with Susac syndrome. The sequenced sample was CD4+ T cells from PBMCs. This rearrangement joins TRBV30 to TRBJ1-2, with a possible D match to TRBD1 (6 bases). The CDR3 coding sequence is TGTGCCTGGAGTGCAGGGGCTGGCTACACCTTC. Its translation is CAWSAGAGYTF.